These T cell receptor beta chains were read from a single sample in a study of blood T cell repertoires in COVID-19. Profiling relied on immunoSEQ multiplex PCR, and the TCRdb table lists in-frame clones only, not all of them. This sample has approximately 70,000 clones, with around 90% found just once. Sequencing input: peripheral blood. The receptors come from a woman between 45 and 65 years old with COVID-19, enrolled during active disease. CDR3s include the opening cysteine and the closing phenylalanine or tryptophan. A D gene is named only where the DNA matches it firmly. Some rows mark clone size as missing; the rest say once, few, many or name a class of expanded clone.

J: TRBJ1-5; V: TRBV28; size: NA; D: NA; CDR3: CASSLVTANQPQHF; DNA: TGTGCCAGCAGTTTAGTCACAGCAAATCAGCCCCAGCATTTT
J: TRBJ2-7; V: TRBV28; size: NA; D: NA; CDR3: CASSFTELNYEQYF; DNA: TGTGCCAGCAGTTTTACTGAATTAAACTACGAGCAGTACTTC
J: TRBJ2-1; V: TRBV19; size: NA; D: TRBD1; CDR3: CASSTPTDRAYNEQFF; DNA: TGTGCCAGTAGTACCCCAACCGACAGGGCGTACAATGAGCAGTTCTTC
J: TRBJ1-2; V: TRBV3-1/TRBV3-2; size: NA; D: TRBD1; CDR3: CASRRARGLEGYTF; DNA: TGTGCCAGCAGGAGGGCCAGGGGGCTTGAGGGCTACACCTTC
J: TRBJ2-3; V: TRBV28; size: NA; D: TRBD1; CDR3: CASWDSPSTQYF; DNA: TGTGCCAGTTGGGACAGTCCCTCTACGCAGTATTTT
J: TRBJ2-7; V: TRBV11-3; size: NA; D: TRBD2; CDR3: CASSPVAGGLYEQYF; DNA: TGTGCCAGCAGCCCTGTAGCGGGAGGGCTCTACGAGCAGTACTTC
J: TRBJ2-2; V: TRBV7-2; size: NA; D: NA; CDR3: CASSFGQIGTGELFF; DNA: TGTGCCAGCAGCTTTGGACAGATCGGCACCGGGGAGCTGTTTTTT
J: TRBJ2-7; V: TRBV5-4; size: NA; D: NA; CDR3: CASSWGVGETYEQYF; DNA: TGTGCCAGCAGCTGGGGAGTCGGGGAAACCTACGAGCAGTACTTC
J: TRBJ2-5; V: TRBV3-1/TRBV3-2; size: NA; D: TRBD2; CDR3: CASSLSSSGIWETQYF; DNA: TGTGCCAGCAGCCTTTCCTCTAGCGGGATTTGGGAGACCCAGTACTTC
J: TRBJ1-5; V: TRBV6-5; size: once; D: NA; CDR3: CASTEGGAAQPQHF; DNA: TGTGCCAGCACCGAGGGGGGGGCGGCTCAGCCCCAGCATTTT
J: TRBJ1-6; V: TRBV2; size: NA; D: TRBD1; CDR3: CASSSQGRSPLHF; DNA: TGTGCCAGCAGTTCACAGGGGAGGTCACCCCTCCACTTT
J: TRBJ2-5; V: TRBV6-5; size: NA; D: TRBD2; CDR3: CASSYWTSGIETQYF; DNA: TGTGCCAGCAGTTACTGGACTAGCGGGATAGAGACCCAGTACTTC
J: TRBJ1-3; V: TRBV3-1/TRBV3-2; size: NA; D: NA; CDR3: CASSPPGSGNTIYF; DNA: TGTGCCAGCAGCCCCCCGGGCTCTGGAAACACCATATATTTT
J: TRBJ1-1; V: TRBV7-9; size: NA; D: TRBD1; CDR3: CASSSTGVLTEAFF; DNA: TGTGCCAGCAGCTCGACAGGGGTGCTAACTGAAGCTTTCTTT
J: TRBJ1-3; V: TRBV5-6; size: NA; D: NA; CDR3: CASSLTGLLHTIYF; DNA: TGTGCCAGCAGCTTAACGGGACTTCTACACACCATATATTTT
J: TRBJ2-7; V: TRBV27; size: NA; D: NA; CDR3: CASSWQGTYEQYF; DNA: TGTGCCAGCAGTTGGCAGGGGACCTACGAGCAGTACTTC
J: TRBJ2-3; V: TRBV13; size: NA; D: NA; CDR3: CASSLRPTDTQYF; DNA: TGTGCCAGCAGCTTGCGGCCCACAGATACGCAGTATTTT
J: TRBJ2-7; V: TRBV4-1; size: NA; D: TRBD1; CDR3: CASSPQTGVSSYEQYF; DNA: TGCGCCAGCAGCCCCCAGACAGGGGTCAGTAGCTACGAGCAGTACTTC
J: TRBJ2-7; V: TRBV19; size: NA; D: TRBD1; CDR3: CASSAGQGTHYEQYF; DNA: TGTGCCAGTAGTGCGGGACAGGGGACCCACTACGAGCAGTACTTC
J: TRBJ2-3; V: TRBV7-3; size: NA; D: NA; CDR3: CASSRDITDTQYF; DNA: TGTGCCAGCAGCCGGGACATCACAGATACGCAGTATTTT
J: TRBJ2-1; V: TRBV3-1/TRBV3-2; size: NA; D: TRBD2; CDR3: CASSQDRALAGGGEQFF; DNA: TGTGCCAGCAGCCAAGATCGGGCCCTAGCGGGGGGGGGTGAGCAGTTCTTC
J: TRBJ2-7; V: TRBV3-1/TRBV3-2; size: NA; D: TRBD2; CDR3: CASSHSGGGAEQYF; DNA: TGTGCCAGCAGCCACAGCGGGGGGGGCGCCGAGCAGTACTTC
J: TRBJ2-3; V: TRBV7-9; size: once; D: TRBD2; CDR3: CAITPGLVGTDTQYF; DNA: TGTGCCATTACGCCCGGACTAGTCGGCACAGATACGCAGTATTTT
J: TRBJ2-4; V: TRBV11-3; size: NA; D: NA; CDR3: CASSARGPKNIQYF; DNA: TGTGCCAGCAGCGCCAGGGGTCCCAAAAACATTCAGTACTTC
J: TRBJ1-6; V: TRBV6-5; size: NA; D: NA; CDR3: CASGLADSPLHF; DNA: TGTGCCAGCGGACTAGCGGATTCACCCCTCCACTTT
J: TRBJ2-3; V: TRBV7-9; size: once; D: TRBD1; CDR3: CASSRTLSLRTGTTDTQYF; DNA: TGTGCCAGCAGCCGTACTCTGAGCCTTAGGACAGGAACCACAGATACGCAGTATTTT
J: TRBJ2-3; V: TRBV5-1; size: NA; D: TRBD2; CDR3: CASSFGGSPDTQYF; DNA: TGCGCCAGCAGCTTTGGCGGGAGCCCAGATACGCAGTATTTT
J: TRBJ1-1; V: TRBV15; size: NA; D: NA; CDR3: CATSRDRGSTEAFF; DNA: TGTGCCACCAGCAGAGACAGGGGTAGCACTGAAGCTTTCTTT
J: TRBJ2-1; V: TRBV2; size: NA; D: TRBD1; CDR3: CASTAPGQGSDKQFF; DNA: TGTGCCAGCACAGCTCCGGGACAGGGGTCTGACAAGCAGTTCTTC
J: TRBJ1-2; V: TRBV18; size: NA; D: NA; CDR3: CASSPKTGSYGYTF; DNA: TGTGCCAGCTCACCAAAAACAGGGTCCTATGGCTACACCTTC
J: TRBJ2-5; V: TRBV27; size: NA; D: NA; CDR3: CASNTGPGPIETQYF; DNA: TGTGCCAGCAATACAGGGCCCGGACCCATCGAGACCCAGTACTTC